The 12 T cell receptor beta chains below all came from one sample that was sequenced in a study of blood T cell repertoires in COVID-19. Only in-frame clones appear in the TCRdb table, and some are missing; sequencing was by immunoSEQ multiplex PCR. Among roughly 190,000 clones listed, 80% to 90% were seen once. Source material: peripheral blood. These receptors were obtained from a woman aged 55-69 years with COVID-19, enrolled during active disease.

This clone was seen just once. This chain uses TRBV29-1 with TRBJ2-7, with TRBD2 matching over 12 bases. The CDR3 loop spans 11 amino acids. CDR1 SQVTM and CDR2 ANQGSEA come from the germline V gene. V lost 6 bases to trimming and J lost 11 bases; unmatched junction nucleotides: 5. CDR3 in amino acids: CSVRLAGVEYF. CDR3 DNA sequence: TGCAGCGTGAGACTAGCGGGAGTTGAGTACTTC.

About this clone itself: At the DNA level, this CDR3 is encoded by other sequences in the same sample as well. This sequence joins TRBV30 and TRBJ1-5, with TRBD1 as a possible D gene (5 bases). The CDR3 loop spans 13 amino acids. Germline-derived CDR1 and CDR2 are GTSNPN and SVGIG (reference sequence). Trimming stripped 0 bases from V and 4 bases from J, with 7 bases between. This CDR3 is CAWSVRGNQPQHF. The CDR3 DNA is TGTGCCTGGAGTGTACGGGGGAATCAGCCCCAGCATTTT.

The chain couples TRBV30 to TRBJ1-5, with unresolved D. The germline gives CDR1 GTSNPN, CDR2 SVGIG (reference sequence). Trimming left V 2 bases short and J 2 bases short, with 7 bases between. The CDR3 length is 13 residues. This chain's CDR3 is CAWSSRGNQPQHF. The CDR3 DNA is TGTGCCTGGAGTTCGAGGGGCAATCAGCCCCAGCATTTT.

The chain recombines TRBV30 with TRBJ1-6, with D unresolved. Germline lookup yields CDR1 GTSNPN and CDR2 SVGIG (reference sequence). V dropped 2 bases and J dropped 6 bases, with 17 bases sitting between them. CDR3 length: 16 residues. CDR3 protein: CAWSPLIQTSNSPLHF. The DNA for the CDR3 is TGTGCCTGGAGTCCCCTCATCCAGACTAGTAATTCACCCCTCCACTTT. Drawing the rest from reference TRBV30 and TRBJ1-6, the complete variable domain is SQTIHQWPATLVQPVGSPLSLECTVEGTSNPNLYWYRQAAGRGLQLLFYSVGIGQISSEVPQNLSASRPQDRQFILSSKKLLLSDSGFYLCAWSPLIQTSNSPLHFGNGTRLTVT.

This chain links TRBV4-1 with TRBJ2-1; maybe TRBD2 (6 bases). This CDR3 has 16 amino acids. Germline V gives CDR1 MGHRA, CDR2 YSYEKL. Trimming took off 0 bases at V and 6 bases at J, with 15 bases between the two ends. The CDR3 DNA reads as TGCGCCAGCAGCCAAGATCCCGGGAGAGACTCCAATGAGCAGTTCTTC. Translated, it gives CASSQDPGRDSNEQFF.

J is TRBJ1-2 and V is TRBV5-4; 11 bases line up with TRBD1. The ends lost 1 base at V and 8 bases at J; junction bases unmatched: 7. From germline, CDR1 is SGHNT and CDR2 YYREEE (reference sequence). This CDR3 region has 15 residues. The CDR3 here is CASSLYGQGAGGYTF. CDR3 DNA: TGTGCCAGCAGCTTGTATGGACAGGGGGCAGGGGGCTACACCTTC. The full variable domain, rest sourced from reference TRBV5-4 and TRBJ1-2, is ETGVTQSPTHLIKTRGQQVTLRCSSQSGHNTVSWYQQALGQGPQFIFQYYREEENGRGNFPPRFSGLQFPNYSSELNVNALELDDSALYLCASSLYGQGAGGYTFGSGTRLTVV.

The gene calls are TRBV29-1 and TRBJ2-2; weak D call: TRBD1 (6 bases). Germline assignment: CDR1 SQVTM and CDR2 ANQGSEA. V gave up 6 bases and J gave up 6 bases, with 8 bases separating them. The CDR3 contains 11 residues. The CDR3 sequence: CSVYRAGELFF. For the CDR3, the DNA is TGCAGCGTGTACAGGGCCGGGGAGCTGTTTTTT.

The chain links TRBV28 to TRBJ1-1; 8 bases are shared with TRBD1. After removal of 5 bases from V and 4 bases from J, the junction contained 12 bases not matched to a gene. Germline values: CDR1 MDHEN, CDR2 SYDVKM. CDR3 length equals 16 residues. CDR3 DNA sequence: TGTGCCAGCAGTCCCCGGACAGGGTTGGTCGGCACTGAAGCTTTCTTT. Residues: CASSPRTGLVGTEAFF. The entire variable domain, with the rest obtained from reference TRBV28 and TRBJ1-1, is as follows: DVKVTQSSRYLVKRTGEKVFLECVQDMDHENMFWYRQDPGLGLRLIYFSYDVKMKEKGDIPEGYSVSREKKERFSLILESASTNQTSMYLCASSPRTGLVGTEAFFGQGTRLTVV.

This chain uses TRBV6-1 with TRBJ2-6; 8 positions match TRBD1. V shed 2 bases and J 0 bases; nucleotides not matched to a gene: 21. The CDR3 runs to 23 residues. The germline V gene encodes CDR1 MNHNS and CDR2 SASEGT. CDR3 loop: CASSERWSRRTGKQVSGANVLTF. Written as DNA, the CDR3 is TGTGCCAGCAGTGAAAGGTGGTCTCGGCGGACAGGGAAACAGGTCTCTGGGGCCAACGTCCTGACTTTC.

This clone was detected a few times. The rearrangement joins TRBV11-3 to TRBJ2-2; possibly TRBD1 for D (5 bases). The V end lost 3 bases, the J end lost 5 bases, and 13 bases lay between the germline ends. The CDR3 length is 15 residues. Germline V gene sequence: CDR1 SGHNT, CDR2 YENEEA. This CDR3 is CASSFTRAGTGELFF. Written as DNA, the CDR3 is TGTGCCAGCAGCTTTACCAGGGCAGGAACCGGGGAGCTGTTTTTT.

This clone has just a few counts. The V gene is TRBV6-5, the J gene TRBJ2-7; D is possibly TRBD2 (5 bases). The CDR3 consists of 14 residues. The germline V and J ends were trimmed by 7 bases and 1 base, with 14 bases remaining between them. Germline-derived CDR1 and CDR2 are MNHEY and SVGAGI. CDR3 in DNA: TGTGCCAGCACCCGAGGTAGGACTTCCTACGAGCAGTACTTC. The encoded protein is CASTRGRTSYEQYF.

Turning to this clone: The junction and the germline gene differ at one end; a read error may be behind it. V usage is TRBV18 and J usage is TRBJ1-4; D is unresolved. The CDR3 totals 17 residues. The germline gives CDR1 KGHSH, CDR2 LQKENI. The CDR3 coding sequence is TGTGCCAGCTCACCAAAAGGGCCGGGGTTGACTAGTGAAAAACTGTTTTTT. This sequence encodes CASSPKGPGLTSEKLFF.